Sequencing of this T cell receptor (beta chain) was carried out in a study of PD-L1 blockade in urothelial cancer. About the research overall: Males with urothelial cancer arising in the bladder constituted about 85% of the roughly 30 patients.

The CDR3 has 15 residues. V trimming: 4 bases; J trimming: 9 bases; junction bases outside the gene matches: 12. Germline values: CDR1 LNHDA, CDR2 SQIVND (reference sequence). Each patient's cancer was a locally advanced or metastatic urothelial carcinoma. Synthetic templates analogous to TCR were spiked into all PCRs individually. The assay was immunoSEQ multiplex PCR, and TCRdb's table has in-frame clones only and misses some. The sample holds about 72,000 clones, roughly 80% seen once. The chain joins TRBV19 to TRBJ1-2, with 9 bases identical to TRBD1. This sequence was found in a man aged 65 to 85 with urothelial cancer. The sample consisted of PBMCs, taken around atezolizumab (anti-PD-L1) treatment. This CDR3 is CASSRGQGPQGRYTF. The CDR3 DNA is TGTGCCAGTAGTAGAGGACAGGGGCCCCAAGGCCGCTACACCTTC.